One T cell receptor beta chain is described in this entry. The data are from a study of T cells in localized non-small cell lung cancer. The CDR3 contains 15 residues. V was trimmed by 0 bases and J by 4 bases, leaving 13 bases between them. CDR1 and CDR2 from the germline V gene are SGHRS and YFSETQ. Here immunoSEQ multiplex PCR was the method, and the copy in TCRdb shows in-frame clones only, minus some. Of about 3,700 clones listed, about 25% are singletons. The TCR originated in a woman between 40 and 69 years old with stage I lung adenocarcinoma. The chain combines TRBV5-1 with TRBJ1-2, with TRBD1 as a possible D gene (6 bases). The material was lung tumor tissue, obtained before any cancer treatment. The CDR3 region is CASSLGEQGFYGYTF. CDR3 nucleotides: TGCGCCAGCAGCTTGGGGGAACAGGGCTTCTATGGCTACACCTTC.